The 10 T cell receptor beta chains listed next were all sequenced from one sample in a study of T cell responses to AZD1222 COVID-19 vaccine. Some clones are missing from TCRdb's copy, which holds only in-frame ones; the method was immunoSEQ multiplex PCR. Among approximately 150,000 clones listed, about 91% were seen once. The specimen comprised peripheral blood, sampled on day 0 of AZD1222 vaccination. These receptors all stem from an adult in good health.

This chain connects TRBV21-1 to TRBJ1-5. TRBV21-1 is tagged as a pseudogene. CDR3 length: 18 residues. The CDR3 DNA reads TGTGCCAGCGGTCTTAGGGAGGGGGCGCATTATAGCAATCAGCCCCAGCATTTT. Its protein product is CASGLREGAHYSNQPQHF.

The chain carries TRBV28 and TRBJ2-1; 7 bases fit TRBD1. J was trimmed by 6 bases and V by 10 bases; bases with no gene match: 15. Germline V gene sequence: CDR1 MDHEN, CDR2 SYDVKM. The CDR3 extends over 15 amino acids. CDR3 amino acids: CATTHTQGTFNEQFF. The DNA of the CDR3 is TGTGCCACCACGCACACACAGGGGACGTTCAATGAGCAGTTCTTC.

The chain is built from TRBV27 and TRBJ1-2, with D maybe TRBD1 (5 bases). The V end lost 6 bases, the J end lost 3 bases, and 17 bases lay between the germline ends. From germline, CDR1 is MNHEY and CDR2 SMNVEV (reference sequence). CDR3 length: 15 residues. DNA for the CDR3: TGTGCCAGCAGCCCGGGACTGGGATTAGACTATGGCTACACCTTC. This gives the protein CASSPGLGLDYGYTF.

The V gene is TRBV7-2, the J gene TRBJ2-1; the D gene is possibly TRBD2 (5 bases). Germline V CDR1 and CDR2: SGHTA, FQGNSA. The CDR3 has 15 amino acids. With 6 bases removed from V and 0 bases from J, the gap between germline ends came to 12 bases. The CDR3 spells CASRTTRSSYNEQFF. CDR3 in DNA: TGTGCCAGCAGGACTACCAGGAGCTCCTACAATGAGCAGTTCTTC. The whole variable domain, remainder taken from reference TRBV7-2 and TRBJ2-1, is GAGVSQSPSNKVTEKGKDVELRCDPISGHTALYWYRQSLGQGLEFLIYFQGNSAPDKSGLPSDRFSAERTGGSVSTLTIQRTQQEDSAVYLCASRTTRSSYNEQFFGPGTRLTVL.

The V gene is TRBV7-3, the J gene TRBJ2-3, with D perhaps TRBD2 (5 bases). The germline V gene encodes CDR1 SGHTA and CDR2 FQGTGA. The CDR3 spans 16 residues. V was cut by 2 bases and J by 6 bases, with 18 bases left in between. The CDR3 nucleotides are TGTGCCAGCAGCTTAGGGGTGCGAGTAGCGATGGATACGCAGTATTTT. Its translation is CASSLGVRVAMDTQYF. The full variable domain, its missing parts supplied by reference TRBV7-3 and TRBJ2-3, is GAGVSQTPSNKVTEKGKYVELRCDPISGHTALYWYRQSLGQGPEFLIYFQGTGAADDSGLPNDRFFAVRPEGSVSTLKIQRTERGDSAVYLCASSLGVRVAMDTQYFGPGTRLTVL.

Written as DNA, the CDR3 is TGCGCCAGCAGTGAGCGGGAGGGCCGCTACAATGAGCAGTTCTTC. Amino acid sequence: CASSEREGRYNEQFF. This chain joins TRBV10-1 and TRBJ2-1; 8 bases map to TRBD2. Germline V CDR1 and CDR2: WNHNN, SYGVQD (reference sequence). V lost 2 bases and J lost 3; bases outside the gene matches: 3. The CDR3 loop spans 15 amino acids.

V is TRBV28 and J is TRBJ1-2, with 10 positions matching TRBD1. After removal of 6 bases from V and 8 bases from J, the junction contained 6 bases not matched to a gene. The CDR3 sequence is 13 residues long. CDR1 and CDR2 from the germline V gene are MDHEN and SYDVKM. The CDR3 region is CASSDRGLFGYTF. The DNA of the CDR3 is TGTGCCAGCAGCGACAGGGGGCTTTTCGGCTACACCTTC.

This clone was seen only once. The chain links TRBV7-3 to TRBJ1-5, with D hard to call. CDR3 length: 12 residues. Germline values: CDR1 SGHTA, CDR2 FQGTGA. Trimming pared 3 bases from V and 5 bases from J, leaving 5 bases between. The CDR3 loop is CASSFFDQPQHF. Written as DNA, the CDR3 is TGTGCCAGCAGCTTCTTTGATCAGCCCCAGCATTTT.

This rearrangement joins TRBV7-2 to TRBJ2-4; 8 nucleotides align to TRBD2. Germline trimming cut 5 bases from V and 8 bases from J; bases unmatched to any gene: 8. The CDR3 spans 14 residues. Germline V lookup: CDR1 SGHTA, CDR2 FQGNSA. CDR3 in amino acids: CASSAREGRDIQYF. As DNA, the CDR3 is TGTGCCAGCAGCGCACGGGAGGGCCGAGACATTCAGTACTTC.

This chain uses TRBV10-1 with TRBJ2-7, with TRBD2 as a possible D gene (5 bases). The CDR3 has 12 amino acids. Trimming took off 0 bases at V and 9 bases at J, with 9 bases between the two ends. Germline CDR1 is WNHNN and CDR2 is SYGVQD (reference sequence). CDR3 DNA: TGCGCCAGCAGTGAGTCGAGCGGCGGGCAGTACTTC. It yields the protein CASSESSGGQYF.